Each of the 19 T cell receptor beta chains below was sequenced from the same sample in a study of blood T cell repertoires in COVID-19. Measured with immunoSEQ multiplex PCR; TCRdb has only the in-frame clones, and not every one. The table has 350,000 or so clones, roughly 90% seen once. The sequencing sample was made of PBMCs or T cells enriched from blood (not recorded which). These receptor sequences come from a woman aged 25-40 years who had recovered from COVID-19.

This sequence joins TRBV9 and TRBJ1-4; D is perhaps TRBD1 (6 bases). Germline CDR1 SGDLS, CDR2 YYNGEE. This CDR3 contains 11 residues. V lost 3 bases to trimming and J lost 11 bases, with 8 bases between them. CDR3 in DNA: TGTGCCAGCAGCGGCAGGGGCAAACTGTTTTTT. The encoded protein is CASSGRGKLFF.

The chain recombines TRBV10-3 with TRBJ1-3; weak D call: TRBD1 (6 bases). The germline V gene has CDR1 ENHRY and CDR2 SYGVKD. This CDR3 is built from 14 residues. V lost 11 bases and J 0 bases, leaving 14 bases between the germline ends. The CDR3 DNA sequence: TGTGCCGCTGGACAGAGCCTCTCTGGAAACACCATATATTTT. As protein: CAAGQSLSGNTIYF.

This clone was counted a single time. The chain couples TRBV3-1 (or the pseudogene TRBV3-2) to TRBJ2-4; TRBD2 matches at 7 bases. This CDR3 contains 15 residues. Germline assignment: CDR1 LGHDT and CDR2 YNNKEL (reference sequence). Trimming removed 8 bases from V and 0 bases from J; junction bases left unmatched: 7. The CDR3 nucleotides are TGTGCCAGCCGGGGGAGGGACCTAGCCAAAAACATTCAGTACTTC. The encoded protein is CASRGRDLAKNIQYF.

The chain combines TRBV7-9 with TRBJ1-1, with 9 bases matching TRBD1. The V gene end was trimmed by 3 bases and the J gene end by 3 bases; junction bases not matched to a gene: 2. The CDR3 runs 14 residues. Germline loops: CDR1 SEHNR, CDR2 FQNEAQ (reference sequence). The DNA for the CDR3 is TGTGCCAGCAGCTTGGGACAGGGCCACACTGAAGCTTTCTTT. Amino acids: CASSLGQGHTEAFF.

The chain is built from TRBV11-3 and TRBJ2-4, with D maybe TRBD2 (6 bases). Trimming stripped 4 bases from V and 7 bases from J, with 17 bases between. CDR3 size: 15 residues. Germline V gives CDR1 SGHNT, CDR2 YENEEA. The CDR3 nucleotides are TGTGCCAGCAGCTCCCGGACGGGGGATTTCAACATTCAGTACTTC. The encoded protein is CASSSRTGDFNIQYF.

CDR3 bases: TGTGCCATCAGTGAGGCGAGTAGCGGGAGTGCAACCTACAATGAGCAGTTCTTC. This translates into CAISEASSGSATYNEQFF. The chain uses TRBV10-3 and TRBJ2-1; 9 bases are a match to TRBD2. Germline loops: CDR1 ENHRY, CDR2 SYGVKD. CDR3 size: 18 residues. V lost 2 bases to trimming and J lost 2 bases; unmatched junction nucleotides: 10.

J is TRBJ2-6 and V is TRBV15, with D uncertain. The germline gives CDR1 LNHNV, CDR2 YYDKDF (reference sequence). Trimming stripped 1 base from V and 0 bases from J, with 7 bases between. The CDR3 runs to 16 residues. The chain's CDR3 is CATSRGHNSGANVLTF. The CDR3 DNA sequence: TGTGCCACCAGCAGAGGACACAACTCTGGGGCCAACGTCCTGACTTTC.

The genes are TRBV11-3 and TRBJ1-1; tentatively, D is TRBD1 (5 bases). The CDR3 is 13 amino acids. Trimming stripped 7 bases from V and 2 bases from J, with 11 bases between. CDR1 SGHNT and CDR2 YENEEA come from the germline V gene. The CDR3 DNA reads as TGTGCCAGCACCGAGACAGCTAACACTGAAGCTTTCTTT. Translated, it gives CASTETANTEAFF.

The gene calls are TRBV7-9 and TRBJ2-7; TRBD2 matches at 7 bases. CDR3 length equals 15 residues. Germline assignment: CDR1 SEHNR and CDR2 FQNEAQ (reference sequence). Trimming at V came to 5 bases and at J to 3 bases, leaving 10 bases not matched to a gene. CDR3 protein: CASSDSGLLYYEQYF. CDR3 DNA sequence: TGTGCCAGCAGCGATTCGGGACTACTATACTACGAGCAGTACTTC.

This rearrangement joins TRBV7-6 to TRBJ2-1; 9 positions agree with TRBD2. The CDR3 is 16 amino acids. Trimming removed 5 bases from V and 0 bases from J; junction bases left unmatched: 5. Germline loops: CDR1 SGHVS, CDR2 FNYEAQ. The CDR3 DNA reads as TGTGCCAGCAGCCCGTTAGCGGGAGCCTCCTACAATGAGCAGTTCTTC. Translation gives CASSPLAGASYNEQFF.

J is TRBJ1-2 and V is TRBV15; TRBD1 might be the D (6 bases). CDR1 is LNHNV, CDR2 YYDKDF, per germline (reference sequence). Trimming stripped 2 bases from V and 4 bases from J, with 14 bases between. CDR3 length: 15 amino acids. The CDR3 nucleotides read TGTGCCACCAGCAGAAGGGGGGGACACCCCTATGGCTACACCTTC. Its protein is CATSRRGGHPYGYTF.

This clone appeared a single time. The rearrangement uses TRBV11-2 and TRBJ2-7; D gene uncertain. Germline V gene sequence: CDR1 SGHAT, CDR2 FQNNGV. The length of the CDR3 is 16 residues. Trimming stripped 4 bases from V and 0 bases from J, with 16 bases between. The CDR3 DNA follows: TGTGCCAGCAGCTCGATCAGGAACAGTCGCTCCTACGAGCAGTACTTC. This sequence encodes CASSSIRNSRSYEQYF.

In this sample, this clone turned up once. The chain recombines TRBV18 with TRBJ2-7, with 10 bases that match TRBD1. CDR1 is KGHSH and CDR2 is LQKENI in the germline V gene. CDR3 length: 15 residues. The J segment lost 2 bases and the V segment lost 5 bases, leaving 6 bases of the junction unmatched. As DNA, the CDR3 is TGTGCCAGCTCAAAGGGACAGGGGTTCGCCTACGAGCAGTACTTC. It is translated as CASSKGQGFAYEQYF.

This clone was counted a single time. The rearrangement uses TRBV10-3 and TRBJ2-1, with TRBD1 matching over 8 bases. The CDR3 covers 14 residues. The germline V gene encodes CDR1 ENHRY and CDR2 SYGVKD. V lost 7 bases, J lost 4 bases, and 6 bases stayed unmatched. CDR3 protein: CAIKPGQAYNEQFF. The CDR3 DNA is TGTGCCATCAAACCGGGACAGGCGTACAATGAGCAGTTCTTC.

The chain couples TRBV3-1 (or the pseudogene TRBV3-2) to TRBJ2-3; no reliable D call. CDR1 and CDR2 from the germline V gene are LGHDT and YNNKEL (reference sequence). This CDR3 comprises 15 residues. The ends were cut back, 5 bases at V and 1 base at J, with 13 bases in the middle. CDR3 sequence reads: CASSSLGFGTDTQYF. The CDR3 DNA reads as TGTGCCAGCAGCTCCCTCGGTTTCGGCACAGATACGCAGTATTTT.

The chain combines TRBV9 with TRBJ1-6; no definite D call. This CDR3 has 17 amino acids. V was cut by 0 bases and J by 11 bases, with 21 bases left in between. The germline gives CDR1 SGDLS, CDR2 YYNGEE. CDR3 loop: CASSVAPDFGLQTPLHF. The CDR3 region has the DNA TGTGCCAGCAGCGTAGCCCCGGACTTCGGGCTCCAAACACCCCTCCACTTT.

The rearrangement uses TRBV11-2 and TRBJ1-6; 9 nucleotides line up with TRBD1. Germline CDR1 SGHAT, CDR2 FQNNGV. The CDR3 covers 15 residues. With 6 bases clipped from V and 9 bases from J, the junction kept 9 bases outside the gene matches. The CDR3 here is CASRQAGTGFSPLHF. In DNA, the CDR3 is TGTGCCAGCAGGCAGGCCGGGACAGGGTTTTCACCCCTCCACTTT.

The V call is TRBV21-1, the J call TRBJ1-6; the D call of TRBD1 is as the table states it, not checked on the DNA. TRBV21-1 is a pseudogene segment. The CDR3 consists of 15 residues. The CDR3 nucleotides read TGTGCCAGCAGCAAAAAAGGGACAGGCAATTCACCCCTCCACTTT. Residues: CASSKKGTGNSPLHF.

The chain combines TRBV13 with TRBJ1-1, with D possibly being TRBD1 (5 bases). Germline V gene sequence: CDR1 PRHDT, CDR2 FYEKMQ (reference sequence). The CDR3 has 13 residues. V was cut by 0 bases and J by 5 bases, with 7 bases left in between. The CDR3 spells CASSLGRGTEAFF. CDR3 nucleotide sequence: TGTGCCAGCAGCTTAGGTCGGGGGACTGAAGCTTTCTTT.